The entry that follows covers one T cell receptor beta chain sequence. These data originate in a study of shared clonotypes between healthy human individuals. The protocol was immunoSEQ multiplex PCR, while the TCRdb copy is restricted to in-frame clones and leaves out a portion. Among some 2,500,000 clones listed, 93% were seen once. Every donor was a Caucasian adult from Nashville, Tennessee. CD45RA+ naive and CD45RA-negative memory subsets were separated from CD4+ cells. Trimming took off 4 bases at V and 10 bases at J, with 20 bases between the two ends. The CDR3 spans 15 residues. Per the germline V gene, CDR1 is MDHEN and CDR2 is SYDVKM.

The receptor comes from a man younger than 35 in good health. Some clones in this sample may be carry-over from other donors' samples. The chain joins TRBV28 to TRBJ2-1; D is tentatively TRBD1 or TRBD2 (5 bases each). Sample: naive CD4+ T cells from PBMCs. The subset here: CD45RA+ positively selected. The CDR3 nucleotides read TGTGCCAGCAGTTCCCCCGGGACCGTGTATCAAGAGCAGTTCTTC. It is translated as CASSSPGTVYQEQFF.